The 12 T cell receptor beta chains presented below share a single source sample, sequenced in a study of shared clonotypes between healthy human individuals (dated by TCRdb to the early 2020s). CD8 naive samples were CD45RO-negative cells positively selected for CCR7, giving a CD45RA+CCR7+ population that excluded TemRA cells. The library was built by means of the immunoSEQ multiplex PCR assay. TCRdb took over this immuneACCESS table, retaining in-frame rearrangements with V and J assigned. Such tables are incomplete; in checked studies, under half of the missing clones stem from an unresolved V gene, and the remainder is unexplained. The sample table contains around 1.9 million clones; only one count was recorded for 80% to 95% of them. About 1.7% of the sample comes from the top ten. Sequenced material: naive CD8+ T cells from PBMCs. Reading the label with the study, this specimen's cell subset or site is: CD45RA+CCR7+. The receptors derive from a man in his late teens or twenties in good health. Some clones in this sample may be carry-over from other donors' samples.

The gene calls are TRBV7-9 and TRBJ2-2, with a tentative D call TRBD2 (6 bases). Germline V lookup: CDR1 SEHNR, CDR2 FQNEAQ (reference sequence). This CDR3 is built from 16 residues. V was trimmed by 4 bases and J by 5 bases, leaving 17 bases between them. The CDR3, as DNA: TGTGCCAGCAGCTCCGTCGCGGCTAGCGTAACCGGGGAGCTGTTTTTT. As protein: CASSSVAASVTGELFF.

The chain carries TRBV28 and TRBJ1-1; D gene ambiguous. CDR1 is MDHEN and CDR2 is SYDVKM in the germline V gene. The V gene lost 7 bases and the J gene lost 4 bases, with 10 bases spanning the gap. The CDR3 runs 12 residues. The CDR3 nucleotides are TGTGCCAGCACCCGGCCCCTCACTGAAGCTTTCTTT. Protein: CASTRPLTEAFF.

J is TRBJ2-1 and V is TRBV28; 7 bases map to TRBD2. After removal of 8 bases from V and 4 bases from J, the junction contained 11 bases not matched to a gene. CDR3 length: 15 residues. Per germline, CDR1 MDHEN and CDR2 SYDVKM. CDR3 protein: CASFKTGGGYNEQFF. CDR3 DNA sequence: TGTGCCAGCTTTAAGACGGGGGGAGGATACAATGAGCAGTTCTTC.

The chain employs TRBV19 and TRBJ2-3; 9 positions match TRBD2. Trimming took 3 bases from V and 4 from J; bases not matched to a gene: 14. The CDR3 runs to 18 residues. CDR1 LNHDA and CDR2 SQIVND come from the germline V gene (reference sequence). The CDR3 sequence is CASSIWRGGTGAPDTQYF. The CDR3 nucleotides read TGTGCCAGTAGTATTTGGCGGGGGGGCACGGGAGCGCCAGATACGCAGTATTTT. Based on the CDR3 plus reference TRBV19 and TRBJ2-3, the full variable domain is DGGITQSPKYLFRKEGQNVTLSCEQNLNHDAMYWYRQDPGQGLRLIYYSQIVNDFQKGDIAEGYSVSREKKESFPLTVTSAQKNPTAFYLCASSIWRGGTGAPDTQYFGPGTRLTVL.

This rearrangement joins TRBV27 to TRBJ1-4; TRBD1 agrees at 10 bases. The CDR3 totals 14 residues. The ends lost 3 bases at V and 10 bases at J; junction bases unmatched: 5. CDR1 is MNHEY and CDR2 is SMNVEV in the germline V gene (reference sequence). The chain's CDR3 is CASSFRQGAGKLFF. CDR3 in DNA: TGTGCCAGCAGTTTTCGACAGGGGGCGGGAAAACTGTTTTTT.

The chain combines TRBV7-9 with TRBJ1-1; no clear D gene. This CDR3 spans 11 amino acids. Per germline, CDR1 SEHNR and CDR2 FQNEAQ (reference sequence). V lost 0 bases and J lost 13, with 9 bases in between. The CDR3 region is CASSLASGVFF. Written as DNA, the CDR3 is TGTGCCAGCAGCTTAGCCTCGGGAGTTTTCTTT.

This clone has only one observation. The gene calls are TRBV29-1 and TRBJ1-2; D uncertain. The CDR3 covers 11 residues. The V gene's germline CDR1 is SQVTM and CDR2 ANQGSEA. V was trimmed by 4 bases and J by 6 bases, leaving 9 bases between them. DNA of the CDR3: TGCAGCGTTGGGGTGGGGAATGGCTACACCTTC. Its translation: CSVGVGNGYTF. The variable domain in full, completed from reference TRBV29-1 and TRBJ1-2, reads SAVISQKPSRDICQRGTSLTIQCQVDSQVTMMFWYRQQPGQSLTLIATANQGSEATYESGFVIDKFPISRPNLTFSTLTVSNMSPEDSSIYLCSVGVGNGYTFGSGTRLTVV.

The chain joins TRBV9 to TRBJ2-1; 11 nucleotides align to TRBD2. V lost 4 bases and J lost 7; bases outside the gene matches: 10. This CDR3 has 16 amino acids. CDR1 is SGDLS, CDR2 YYNGEE, per germline. CDR3 in amino acids: CASSLLAGGPLNEQFF. DNA of the CDR3: TGTGCCAGCAGCTTATTAGCGGGAGGGCCACTGAATGAGCAGTTCTTC.

CDR3 nucleotide sequence: TGTGCCAGCAGTTCGGACAGGGAATACTACTACGAGCAGTACTTC. Translating gives CASSSDREYYYEQYF. The chain couples TRBV27 to TRBJ2-5; 8 bases are shared with TRBD1. The last part of the DNA fits TRBJ2-7 better; the J call may be wrong. Germline CDR1 and CDR2: MNHEY and SMNVEV (reference sequence). This CDR3 is 15 amino acids long.

This rearrangement joins TRBV4-1 to TRBJ2-7; D gene uncertain. Germline loops: CDR1 MGHRA, CDR2 YSYEKL. There are 13 residues in the CDR3. V gave up 5 bases and J gave up 4 bases, with 12 bases separating them. The CDR3 region has the DNA TGCGCCAGCAGCGCCTCCCTAGGGTACGAGCAGTACTTC. Residues: CASSASLGYEQYF.

The chain couples TRBV28 to TRBJ1-3; D not resolved. Trimming pared 4 bases from V and 11 bases from J, leaving 24 bases between. This CDR3 has 16 amino acids. Germline V gene data show CDR1 as MDHEN and CDR2 as SYDVKM. The CDR3 loop reads CASSSPLRIRSRAIYF. DNA of the CDR3: TGTGCCAGCAGTTCCCCCCTTAGGATCCGAAGTAGGGCCATATATTTT.

The V call is TRBV27, the J call TRBJ2-7; the match to TRBD1 covers 7 bases. The germline V gene has CDR1 MNHEY and CDR2 SMNVEV (reference sequence). The CDR3 sequence is 15 residues long. V lost 5 bases to trimming and J lost 5 bases; unmatched junction nucleotides: 12. CDR3 sequence reads: CASSDRGTAFHEQYF. Written as DNA, the CDR3 is TGTGCCAGCAGTGACCGTGGGACAGCTTTCCACGAGCAGTACTTC.